One and the same sample provided the 3 T cell receptor beta chains below, sequenced in a study of regulatory dendritic cells for organ transplantation. This table comes from immunoSEQ multiplex PCR, and its TCRdb copy is limited to in-frame clones, with some not included. The sample carries 25,000 or so clones, roughly 80% recorded once. The sequenced sample was naive CD4+ T cells from blood. Subset described: CD45RA+ naive T cells. These receptors were taken from a human donor in good health.

This chain joins TRBV4-1 and TRBJ1-6, with TRBD1 matching over 9 bases. The V and J ends lost 5 bases and 5 bases, in that order; junction bases with no gene match: 4. This CDR3 comprises 15 residues. Germline loops: CDR1 MGHRA, CDR2 YSYEKL. The CDR3 is CASSSRDRDNSPLHF. The CDR3 DNA is TGCGCCAGCAGCAGTCGGGACAGGGATAATTCACCCCTCCACTTT.

The rearrangement joins TRBV27 to TRBJ2-7; the match to TRBD2 covers 14 bases. V was pared by 5 bases and J by 2 bases, with 5 bases of the junction left unmatched. There are 16 residues in the CDR3. Per the germline V gene, CDR1 is MNHEY and CDR2 is SMNVEV (reference sequence). CDR3 loop: CASSQGTSGGAYEQYF. The CDR3, as DNA: TGTGCCAGCAGTCAAGGGACTAGCGGGGGAGCCTACGAGCAGTACTTC.

This rearrangement joins TRBV28 to TRBJ1-3; weak D call: TRBD1 (6 bases). Germline CDR1 reads MDHEN; CDR2 reads SYDVKM. This CDR3 region has 17 residues. Trimming left V 5 bases short and J 0 bases short, with 17 bases between. The CDR3 protein is CASSLSVTGHSGNTIYF. The DNA for the CDR3 is TGTGCCAGCAGTCTTAGCGTGACAGGACACTCTGGAAACACCATATATTTT.